The present TCR beta chain was sequenced within a study of blood T cells in healthy people across ages. A J-beta primer mix and a sample-barcoded 5' primer were used in a second PCR of about 7 to 11 cycles. TCRdb passed the 5' RACE reads through MiXCR, listing each CDR3 protein once. The table has 700,000 to 950,000 distinct CDR3 sequences, about 42% seen once. Notes on the study in general: Naive T cell percentage by flow cytometry tracked strongly with beta diversity.

Trimming removed 6 bases from V and 0 bases from J; junction bases left unmatched: 8. The CDR3 is made up of 14 amino acids. Germline CDR1 reads DFQATT; CDR2 reads SNEGSKA (reference sequence). About this clonotype itself: The antigen remains unidentified.

The rearrangement joins TRBV20-1 to TRBJ2-7; 7 bases are a match to TRBD1. The sequenced material came from blood. The sequence was collected from a woman aged 60-75 years in good health. The CDR3 nucleotides read TGCAGTGCCGCGGACAGGAGGAGCTCCTACGAGCAGTACTTC. It translates to CSAADRRSSYEQYF.